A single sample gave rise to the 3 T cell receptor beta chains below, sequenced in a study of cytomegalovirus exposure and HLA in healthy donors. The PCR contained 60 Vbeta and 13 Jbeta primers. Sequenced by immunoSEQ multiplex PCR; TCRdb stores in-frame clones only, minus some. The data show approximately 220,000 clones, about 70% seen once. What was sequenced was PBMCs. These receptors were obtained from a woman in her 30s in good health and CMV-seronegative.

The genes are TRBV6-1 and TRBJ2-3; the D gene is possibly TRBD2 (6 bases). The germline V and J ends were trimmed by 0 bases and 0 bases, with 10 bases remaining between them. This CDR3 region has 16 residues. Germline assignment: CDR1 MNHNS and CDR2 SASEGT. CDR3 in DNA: TGTGCCAGCAGTGAAGCGGCGGGGTCTAGCACAGATACGCAGTATTTT. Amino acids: CASSEAAGSSTDTQYF.

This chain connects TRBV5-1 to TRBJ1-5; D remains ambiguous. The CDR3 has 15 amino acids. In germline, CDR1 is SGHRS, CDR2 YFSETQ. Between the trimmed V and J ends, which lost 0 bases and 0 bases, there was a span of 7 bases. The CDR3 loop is CASSLDGHSNQPQHF. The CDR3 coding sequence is TGCGCCAGCAGCTTGGACGGTCATAGCAATCAGCCCCAGCATTTT.

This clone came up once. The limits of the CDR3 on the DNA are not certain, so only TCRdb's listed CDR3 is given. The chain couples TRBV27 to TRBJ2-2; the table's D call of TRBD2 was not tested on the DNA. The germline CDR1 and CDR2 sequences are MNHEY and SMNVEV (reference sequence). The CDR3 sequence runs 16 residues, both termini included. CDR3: CASTSGVHTNTGELFF.